The text below deals with one T cell receptor (beta chain). This sample was included in a study of molecular identifiers for immune sequencing clone quantification. TCRdb re-derived calls from the PCR reads in MiXCR, one entry per CDR3 protein. The data show around 460,000 distinct CDR3 sequences, over 20% seen once. The sample was naive CD8+ T cells from blood, with Jurkat cell RNA spiked in. As for subset: FACS-sorted CD8+CD4-CCR7+CD45RA+ naive T cells. The source is a human donor in good health. Some libraries in this study had Jurkat cell RNA spiked in.

The CDR3 coding sequence is TGTGCCAGCAGCCAGACGGAGGGACAGGGTTTCTCCTACGAGCAGTACTTC. Amino acids: CASSQTEGQGFSYEQYF. The chain links TRBV7-6 to TRBJ2-7; 9 bases align to TRBD1. Germline V gene data show CDR1 as SGHVS and CDR2 as FNYEAQ. The CDR3 sequence is 17 residues long. J lost 0 bases, V lost 5 bases, and 11 bases had no gene match.